A single sample gave rise to the 20 T cell receptor beta chains below, sequenced in a study of yellow fever vaccine responses in identical twins. MiXCR, applied by TCRdb to the RT-PCR reads, yields one record per CDR3 protein. The sample consists of 18,000 or so distinct CDR3 sequences, 61% of them appearing once. Sequences were derived from T cells from blood (PBMCs), unsorted or a sorted subset (not recorded which), sampled before or after yellow fever vaccination (not recorded which). Receptors were obtained from a woman aged 18-29 years who received the yellow fever vaccine.

The chain joins TRBV29-1 to TRBJ2-1; D possibly corresponds to TRBD1 (6 bases). The germline V gene encodes CDR1 SQVTM and CDR2 ANQGSEA. V shed 2 bases and J shed 7 bases, with 15 bases lying between them. This CDR3 spans 14 amino acids. The CDR3 protein is CSVEQGMAFNEQFF. CDR3 nucleotides: TGCAGCGTTGAACAGGGGATGGCCTTTAATGAGCAGTTCTTC.

This chain uses TRBV29-1 with TRBJ2-1, with 8 nucleotides matching TRBD1. With 6 bases clipped from V and 8 bases from J, the junction kept 9 bases outside the gene matches. This CDR3 has 13 amino acids. Per germline, CDR1 SQVTM and CDR2 ANQGSEA. The chain's CDR3 is CSVDDRGWYEQFF. The CDR3 DNA reads as TGCAGCGTGGACGACAGGGGTTGGTATGAGCAGTTCTTC.

This clonotype showed up just a few times. The rearrangement links TRBV29-1 to TRBJ2-4; 13 positions match TRBD2. Germline values: CDR1 SQVTM, CDR2 ANQGSEA. The CDR3 totals 15 residues. J was trimmed by 4 bases and V by 6 bases; bases with no gene match: 6. CDR3 sequence (DNA): TGCAGCGTAGCCCCGGGACTAGCGGGGAAAAACATTCAGTACTTC. Translating it yields CSVAPGLAGKNIQYF.

This clonotype was detected only once. This rearrangement joins TRBV29-1 to TRBJ1-1, with 9 bases that match TRBD1. V lost 4 bases, J lost 0 bases, and 3 bases stayed unmatched. This CDR3 comprises 14 residues. CDR1 and CDR2 from the germline V gene are SQVTM and ANQGSEA. The CDR3 loop is CSVATGGLNTEAFF. The CDR3 DNA reads TGCAGCGTTGCTACAGGGGGCCTGAACACTGAAGCTTTCTTT.

The chain links TRBV28 to TRBJ2-4; D gene uncertain. Trimming removed 3 bases at V and 6 bases at J, with 12 bases between. In germline, CDR1 is MDHEN, CDR2 SYDVKM. The CDR3 consists of 14 residues. CDR3 loop: CASSFGGRTNIQYF. For the CDR3, the DNA is TGTGCCAGCAGTTTCGGTGGCAGGACAAACATTCAGTACTTC.

This chain's CDR3 is CASSLPPGLAGAEQFF. CDR3 nucleotides: TGTGCCAGCAGCTTACCCCCGGGACTAGCGGGAGCAGAGCAGTTCTTC. This chain uses TRBV7-6 with TRBJ2-1; 14 nucleotides align to TRBD2. The V and J ends lost 2 bases and 10 bases, in that order; junction bases with no gene match: 7. This CDR3 is built from 16 residues. Germline CDR1 SGHVS, CDR2 FNYEAQ.

The chain is built from TRBV5-1 and TRBJ1-1, with a possible D match to TRBD1 (5 bases). In germline, CDR1 is SGHRS, CDR2 YFSETQ. V lost 0 bases, J lost 5 bases, and 14 bases lay in between. The CDR3 is 15 amino acids. The CDR3 is CASSLEFGAGTEAFF. The CDR3 bases are TGCGCCAGCAGCTTGGAATTTGGGGCCGGTACTGAAGCTTTCTTT.

The gene calls are TRBV5-6 and TRBJ1-1; no clear D gene. The CDR3 has 15 amino acids. Germline CDR1 SGHDT, CDR2 YYEEEE. The V gene lost 0 bases and the J gene lost 5 bases, with 14 bases spanning the gap. The CDR3 DNA follows: TGTGCCAGCAGCTTGGTGTCAGGTTTCTGGACTGAAGCTTTCTTT. Translated, it gives CASSLVSGFWTEAFF. Drawing the rest from reference TRBV5-6 and TRBJ1-1, the complete variable domain is DAGVTQSPTHLIKTRGQQVTLRCSPKSGHDTVSWYQQALGQGPQFIFQYYEEEERQRGNFPDRFSGHQFPNYSSELNVNALLLGDSALYLCASSLVSGFWTEAFFGQGTRLTVV.

The chain is built from TRBV7-9 and TRBJ2-7, with 8 bases lining up with TRBD1. The CDR3 is made up of 14 amino acids. The V gene's germline CDR1 is SEHNR and CDR2 FQNEAQ (reference sequence). Unmatched junction bases numbered 7, after V lost 7 bases and J lost 2 bases. The CDR3 nucleotides read TGTGCCAGCAACGAAATACAGGGGGCCTACGAGCAGTACTTC. Its protein is CASNEIQGAYEQYF. Using reference TRBV7-9 and TRBJ2-7 for the parts outside the CDR3, the full variable domain is DTGVSQNPRHKITKRGQNVTFRCDPISEHNRLYWYRQTLGQGPEFLTYFQNEAQLEKSRLLSDRFSAERPKGSFSTLEIQRTEQGDSAMYLCASNEIQGAYEQYFGPGTRLTVT.

A few counts support this clonotype. The DNA of the CDR3 is TGTGCCAGCAGACCCCAAACAGGGGGATACGGTGGCTACACCTTC. Translation: CASRPQTGGYGGYTF. The gene calls are TRBV7-9 and TRBJ1-2; TRBD1 matches at 8 bases. CDR3 length equals 15 residues. Germline assignment: CDR1 SEHNR and CDR2 FQNEAQ (reference sequence). V lost 6 bases to trimming and J lost 7 bases; unmatched junction nucleotides: 13.

The chain is built from TRBV12-3 or TRBV12-4 and TRBJ1-5; 8 nucleotides match TRBD1. CDR3 length equals 15 residues. The trim removed 5 bases at V and 8 bases at J, leaving 11 bases unmatched. CDR3 sequence reads: CASSRTDRVKEPQHF. The DNA of the CDR3 is TGTGCCAGCAGTCGAACGGACAGGGTAAAGGAGCCCCAGCATTTT.

The genes are TRBV25-1 and TRBJ2-1, with D perhaps matching TRBD1 (5 bases). CDR3 length equals 15 residues. The germline V gene has CDR1 MGHDK and CDR2 SYGVNS. The V and J ends lost 1 base and 9 bases respectively, with 16 bases between them. The CDR3 here is CASSELSAPQGEQFF. In DNA form, the CDR3 reads TGTGCCAGCAGTGAATTAAGCGCCCCCCAGGGTGAGCAGTTCTTC.

The gene calls are TRBV7-3 and TRBJ1-1, with D possibly TRBD1 on 6 matching bases. V was clipped by 0 bases and J by 5 bases, with 13 bases between them. Germline CDR1 is SGHTA and CDR2 is FQGTGA. This CDR3 region has 15 residues. CDR3 nucleotide sequence: TGTGCCAGCAGCTTAACGACAGGTCCGAAGACTGAAGCTTTCTTT. This sequence encodes CASSLTTGPKTEAFF.

The chain is built from TRBV13 and TRBJ2-3, with D uncertain. V was cut by 6 bases and J by 4 bases, with 11 bases left in between. This CDR3 has 13 residues. CDR1 PRHDT and CDR2 FYEKMQ come from the germline V gene (reference sequence). Here the CDR3 reads CASRKFGADTQYF. CDR3 DNA sequence: TGTGCCAGCAGAAAATTTGGCGCAGATACGCAGTATTTT.

This clonotype was picked up a small number of times. V is TRBV5-1 and J is TRBJ2-5, with 9 nucleotides matching TRBD1. J lost 5 bases, V lost 4 bases, and 9 bases had no gene match. The CDR3 runs 15 residues. Per the germline V gene, CDR1 is SGHRS and CDR2 is YFSETQ. The CDR3 DNA reads TGCGCCAGCAGCCTGACAGGGGGTACTGGGGAGACCCAGTACTTC. Its translation: CASSLTGGTGETQYF. Based on the CDR3 plus reference TRBV5-1 and TRBJ2-5, the full variable domain is KAGVTQTPRYLIKTRGQQVTLSCSPISGHRSVSWYQQTPGQGLQFLFEYFSETQRNKGNFPGRFSGRQFSNSRSEMNVSTLELGDSALYLCASSLTGGTGETQYFGPGTRLLVL.

The chain has TRBV6-2 or TRBV6-3 and TRBJ2-5, with 10 bases lining up with TRBD2. Losses at the gene ends were 5 bases for V and 1 base for J; bases not matched to a gene: 7. There are 16 residues in the CDR3. Germline CDR1 MNHEY, CDR2 SVGEGT. The CDR3 nucleotides are TGTGCCAGCAGTCGTCTAGCGGGAGTTGGCCAAGAGACCCAGTACTTC. Translation: CASSRLAGVGQETQYF.

Here the CDR3 reads CSARSAGTSDTYEQYF. In DNA form, the CDR3 reads TGCAGTGCTAGATCCGCGGGGACTAGCGACACCTACGAGCAGTACTTC. This chain connects TRBV20-1 to TRBJ2-7, with 10 positions matching TRBD2. The CDR3 is 16 residues long. The junction had 9 bases not matched to a gene; V was cut back by 2 bases and J by 2 bases. Germline V gives CDR1 DFQATT, CDR2 SNEGSKA (reference sequence).

Here the CDR3 DNA reads TGTGCCAGCAGTGTGTATAACAATGAGCAGTTCTTC. It translates to CASSVYNNEQFF. The rearrangement joins TRBV2 to TRBJ2-1; D is unresolved. Trimming removed 4 bases at V and 5 bases at J, with 6 bases between. Looked up from germline, CDR1 is SNHLY and CDR2 is FYNNEI. CDR3 size: 12 residues.

The V call is TRBV6-2 or TRBV6-3, the J call TRBJ1-5; possibly TRBD1 for D (5 bases). CDR1 and CDR2 (germline): MNHEY, SVGEGT. The CDR3 loop spans 15 amino acids. Trimming shortened V by 5 bases and J by 5 bases, and 16 bases separated the two germline ends. The CDR3 sequence is CASSRPGPSDQPQHF. CDR3 DNA sequence: TGTGCCAGCAGTCGCCCGGGGCCCAGCGATCAGCCCCAGCATTTT.

The chain joins TRBV28 to TRBJ1-5, with D maybe TRBD1 (5 bases). Germline V gene lookup returns CDR1 MDHEN and CDR2 SYDVKM. The CDR3 is 15 residues long. Trimming took off 6 bases at V and 2 bases at J, with 14 bases between the two ends. Here the CDR3 reads CASRDQGSGNQPQHF. The CDR3 DNA reads as TGTGCCAGCAGAGACCAGGGAAGTGGCAATCAGCCCCAGCATTTT. The whole variable domain, filled in from reference TRBV28 and TRBJ1-5, reads DVKVTQSSRYLVKRTGEKVFLECVQDMDHENMFWYRQDPGLGLRLIYFSYDVKMKEKGDIPEGYSVSREKKERFSLILESASTNQTSMYLCASRDQGSGNQPQHFGDGTRLSIL.